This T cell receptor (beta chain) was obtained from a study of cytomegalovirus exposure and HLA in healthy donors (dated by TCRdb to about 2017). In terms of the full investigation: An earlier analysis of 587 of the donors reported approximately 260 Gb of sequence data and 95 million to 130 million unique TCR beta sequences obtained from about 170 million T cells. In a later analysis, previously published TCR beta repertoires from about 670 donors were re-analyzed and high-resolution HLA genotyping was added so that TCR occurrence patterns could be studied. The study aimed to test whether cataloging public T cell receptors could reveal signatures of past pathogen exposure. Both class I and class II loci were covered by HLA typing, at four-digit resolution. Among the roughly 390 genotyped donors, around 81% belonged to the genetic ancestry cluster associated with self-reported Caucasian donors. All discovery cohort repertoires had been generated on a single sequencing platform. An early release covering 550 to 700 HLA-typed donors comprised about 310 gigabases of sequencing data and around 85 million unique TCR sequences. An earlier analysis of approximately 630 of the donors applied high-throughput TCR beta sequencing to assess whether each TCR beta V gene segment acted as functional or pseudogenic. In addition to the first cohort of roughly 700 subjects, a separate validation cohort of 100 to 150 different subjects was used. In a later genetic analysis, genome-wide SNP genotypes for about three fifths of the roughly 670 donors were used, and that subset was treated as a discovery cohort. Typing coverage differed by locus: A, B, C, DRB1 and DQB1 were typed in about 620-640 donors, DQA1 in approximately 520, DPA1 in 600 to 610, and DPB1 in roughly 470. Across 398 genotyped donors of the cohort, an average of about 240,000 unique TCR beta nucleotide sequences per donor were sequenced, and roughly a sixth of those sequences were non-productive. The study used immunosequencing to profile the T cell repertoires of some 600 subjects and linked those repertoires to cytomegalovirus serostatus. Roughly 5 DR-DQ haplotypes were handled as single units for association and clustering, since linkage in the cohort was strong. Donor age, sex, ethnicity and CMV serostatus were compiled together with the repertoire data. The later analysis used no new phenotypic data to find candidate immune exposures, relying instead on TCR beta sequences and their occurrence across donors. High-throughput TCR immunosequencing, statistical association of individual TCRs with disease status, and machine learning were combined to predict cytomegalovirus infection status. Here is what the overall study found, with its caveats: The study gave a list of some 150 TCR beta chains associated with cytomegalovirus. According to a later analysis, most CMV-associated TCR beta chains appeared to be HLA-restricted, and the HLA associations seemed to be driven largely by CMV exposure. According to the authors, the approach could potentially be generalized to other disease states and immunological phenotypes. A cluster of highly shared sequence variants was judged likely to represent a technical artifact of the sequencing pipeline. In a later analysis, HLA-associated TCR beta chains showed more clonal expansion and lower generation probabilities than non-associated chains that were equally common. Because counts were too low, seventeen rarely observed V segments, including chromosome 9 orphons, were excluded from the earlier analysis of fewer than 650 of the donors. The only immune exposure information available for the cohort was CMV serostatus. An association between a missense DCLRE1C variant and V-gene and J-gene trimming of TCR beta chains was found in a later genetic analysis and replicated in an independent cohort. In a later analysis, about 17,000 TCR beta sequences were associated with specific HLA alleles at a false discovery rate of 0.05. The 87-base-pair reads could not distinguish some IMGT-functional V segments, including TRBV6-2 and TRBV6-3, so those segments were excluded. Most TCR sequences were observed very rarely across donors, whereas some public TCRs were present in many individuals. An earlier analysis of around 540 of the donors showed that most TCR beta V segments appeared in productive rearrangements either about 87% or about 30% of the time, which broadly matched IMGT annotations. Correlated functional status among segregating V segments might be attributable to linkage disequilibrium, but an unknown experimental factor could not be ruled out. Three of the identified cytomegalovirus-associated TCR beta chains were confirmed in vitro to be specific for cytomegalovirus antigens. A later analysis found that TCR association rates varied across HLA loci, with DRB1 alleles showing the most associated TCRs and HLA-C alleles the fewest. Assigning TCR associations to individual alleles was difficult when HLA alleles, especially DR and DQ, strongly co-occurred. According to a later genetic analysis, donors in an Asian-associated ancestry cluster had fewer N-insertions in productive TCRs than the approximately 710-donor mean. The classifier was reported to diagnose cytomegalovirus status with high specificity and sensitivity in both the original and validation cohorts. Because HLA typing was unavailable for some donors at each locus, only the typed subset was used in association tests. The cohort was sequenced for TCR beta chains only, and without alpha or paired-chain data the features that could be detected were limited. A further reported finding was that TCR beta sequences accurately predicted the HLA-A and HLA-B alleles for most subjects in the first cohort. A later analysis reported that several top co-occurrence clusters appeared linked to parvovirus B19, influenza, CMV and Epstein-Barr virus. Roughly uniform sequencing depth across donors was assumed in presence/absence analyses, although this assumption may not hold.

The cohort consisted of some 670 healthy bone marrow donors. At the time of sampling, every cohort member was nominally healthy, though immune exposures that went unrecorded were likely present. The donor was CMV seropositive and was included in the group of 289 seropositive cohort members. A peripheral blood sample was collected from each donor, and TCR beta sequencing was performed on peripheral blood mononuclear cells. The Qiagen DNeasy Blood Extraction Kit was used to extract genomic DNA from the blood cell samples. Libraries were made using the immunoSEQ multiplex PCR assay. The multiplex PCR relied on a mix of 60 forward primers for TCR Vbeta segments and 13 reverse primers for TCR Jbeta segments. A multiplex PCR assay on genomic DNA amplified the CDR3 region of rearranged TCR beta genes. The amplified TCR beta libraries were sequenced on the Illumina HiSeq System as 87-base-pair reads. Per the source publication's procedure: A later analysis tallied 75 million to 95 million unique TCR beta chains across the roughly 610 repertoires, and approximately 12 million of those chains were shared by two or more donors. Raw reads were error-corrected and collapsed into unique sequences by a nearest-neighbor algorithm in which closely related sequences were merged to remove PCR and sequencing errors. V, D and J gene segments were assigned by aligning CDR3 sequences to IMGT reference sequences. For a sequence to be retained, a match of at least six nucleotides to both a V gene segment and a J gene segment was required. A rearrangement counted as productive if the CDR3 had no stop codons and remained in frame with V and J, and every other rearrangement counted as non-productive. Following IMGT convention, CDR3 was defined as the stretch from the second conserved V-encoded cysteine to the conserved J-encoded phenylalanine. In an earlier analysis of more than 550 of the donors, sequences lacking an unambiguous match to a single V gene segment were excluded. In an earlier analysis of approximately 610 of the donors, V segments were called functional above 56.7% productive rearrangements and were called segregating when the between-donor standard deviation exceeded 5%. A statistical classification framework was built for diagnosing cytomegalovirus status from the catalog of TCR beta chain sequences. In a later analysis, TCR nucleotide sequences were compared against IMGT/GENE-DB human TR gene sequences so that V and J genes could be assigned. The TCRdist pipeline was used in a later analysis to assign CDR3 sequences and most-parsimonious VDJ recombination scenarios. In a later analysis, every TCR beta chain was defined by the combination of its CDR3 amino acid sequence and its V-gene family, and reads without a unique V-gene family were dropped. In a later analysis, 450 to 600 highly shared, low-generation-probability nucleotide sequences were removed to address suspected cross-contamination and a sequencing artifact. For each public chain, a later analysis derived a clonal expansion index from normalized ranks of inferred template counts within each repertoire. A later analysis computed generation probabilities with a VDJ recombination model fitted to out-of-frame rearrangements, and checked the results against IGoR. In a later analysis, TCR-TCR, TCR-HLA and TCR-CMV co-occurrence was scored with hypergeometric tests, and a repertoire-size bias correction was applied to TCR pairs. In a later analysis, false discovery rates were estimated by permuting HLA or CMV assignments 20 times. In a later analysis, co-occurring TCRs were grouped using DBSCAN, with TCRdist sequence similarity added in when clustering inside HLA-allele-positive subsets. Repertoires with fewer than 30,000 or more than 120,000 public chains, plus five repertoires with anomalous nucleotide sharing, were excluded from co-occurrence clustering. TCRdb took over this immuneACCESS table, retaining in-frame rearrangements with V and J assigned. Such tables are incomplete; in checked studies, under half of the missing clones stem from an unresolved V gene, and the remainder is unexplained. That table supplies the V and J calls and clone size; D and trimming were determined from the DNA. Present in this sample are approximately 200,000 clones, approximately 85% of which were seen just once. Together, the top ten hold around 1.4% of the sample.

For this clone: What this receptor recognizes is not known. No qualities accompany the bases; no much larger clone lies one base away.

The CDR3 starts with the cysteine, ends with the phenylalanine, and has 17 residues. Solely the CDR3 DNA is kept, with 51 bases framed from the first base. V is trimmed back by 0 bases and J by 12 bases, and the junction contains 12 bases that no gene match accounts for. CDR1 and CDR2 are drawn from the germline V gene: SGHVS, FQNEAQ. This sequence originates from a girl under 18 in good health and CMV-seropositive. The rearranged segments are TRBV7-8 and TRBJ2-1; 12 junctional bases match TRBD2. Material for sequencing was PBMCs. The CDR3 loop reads CASSLARWLAGGVRQFF. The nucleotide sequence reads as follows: TGTGCCAGCAGCTTAGCCCGGTGGCTAGCGGGGGGGGTACGGCAGTTCTTC.